A single sample gave rise to the 28 T cell receptor beta chains below, sequenced in a study of blood T cell repertoires in COVID-19 (dated by TCRdb to 2018 to 2020). Preparation of the library involved the immunoSEQ multiplex PCR assay. TCRdb limited this immuneACCESS table to in-frame rearrangements with V and J called. A share of clones is missing; checked studies link under half to unresolved V genes, and the rest is unexplained. The sample table records over 300,000 clones; nearly 90% of these occur just once. The ten largest clones add up to 6.5% of the sample. The specimen was peripheral blood. Receptors originate from a man between 18 and 35 years old with active or convalescent COVID-19.

As DNA, the CDR3 is TGTGCCAGCAGCTTGTATAGGTTTGGGGCCGAGCAGTACTTC. Translation gives CASSLYRFGAEQYF. This chain uses TRBV5-6 with TRBJ2-7; weak D call: TRBD1 (5 bases). The CDR3 sequence is 14 residues long. Germline values: CDR1 SGHDT, CDR2 YYEEEE. V was cut by 1 base and J by 6 bases, with 14 bases left in between. The variable domain in full, completed from reference TRBV5-6 and TRBJ2-7, reads DAGVTQSPTHLIKTRGQQVTLRCSPKSGHDTVSWYQQALGQGPQFIFQYYEEEERQRGNFPDRFSGHQFPNYSSELNVNALLLGDSALYLCASSLYRFGAEQYFGPGTRLTVT.

The CDR3 DNA reads TGTGCCAGCAGCCGGACCACAGGAAATCAGCCCCAGCATTTT. It translates to CASSRTTGNQPQHF. The rearrangement links TRBV28 to TRBJ1-5; perhaps TRBD1 as D (5 bases). CDR1 is MDHEN and CDR2 is SYDVKM in the germline V gene. There are 14 residues in the CDR3. V shed 6 bases and J shed 4 bases, with 13 bases lying between them.

J is TRBJ1-1 and V is TRBV7-9, with no clear D. Germline assignment: CDR1 SEHNR and CDR2 FQNEAQ (reference sequence). There are 15 residues in the CDR3. Trimming took 2 bases from V and 4 from J, leaving 14 bases between them. This CDR3 reads CASSLWVGRITEAFF. Here the CDR3 DNA reads TGTGCCAGCAGCTTATGGGTGGGCAGAATCACTGAAGCTTTCTTT.

The gene calls are TRBV5-1 and TRBJ2-1; TRBD1 is a possible D gene (5 bases). This CDR3 is built from 17 residues. The germline V gene has CDR1 SGHRS and CDR2 YFSETQ. Trimming shortened V by 0 bases and J by 0 bases, and 13 bases separated the two germline ends. The CDR3 sequence is CASSLEGQPSSYNEQFF. The CDR3 DNA is TGCGCCAGCAGCTTGGAGGGGCAGCCAAGCTCCTACAATGAGCAGTTCTTC.

The chain joins TRBV6-2 or TRBV6-3 to TRBJ1-2; 7 nucleotides agree with TRBD1. This CDR3 has 13 residues. Trimming cost V 6 bases and J 5 bases; bases outside gene matches: 6. The germline V gene encodes CDR1 MNHEY and CDR2 SVGEGT. Here the CDR3 reads CASSSDRDYGYTF. The CDR3 DNA reads TGTGCCAGCAGCTCTGACAGGGATTATGGCTACACCTTC.

This chain connects TRBV19 to TRBJ2-7; 9 bases are shared with TRBD2. The germline CDR1 and CDR2 sequences are LNHDA and SQIVND (reference sequence). This CDR3 is 18 amino acids long. V shed 4 bases, J shed 7 bases, and the junction held 20 bases outside the gene matches. The CDR3 DNA is TGTGCCAGTAGTACAAACCCGTTTTCGGCGGGAGGGCCGGGAGAGCAGTACTTC. Protein sequence: CASSTNPFSAGGPGEQYF.

For this clone: Additional DNA sequences in this sample encode the identical CDR3. The gene calls are TRBV28 and TRBJ1-5; possible D gene TRBD1, 5 bases. V shed 4 bases and J shed 6 bases, with 13 bases lying between them. The CDR3 is 14 amino acids. Per the germline V gene, CDR1 is MDHEN and CDR2 is SYDVKM. The CDR3 region is CASSSSTGRQPQHF. CDR3 in DNA: TGTGCCAGCAGTTCCTCAACAGGTCGTCAGCCCCAGCATTTT.

V gene TRBV27 combines with J gene TRBJ1-6, with unresolved D. CDR1 and CDR2 from the germline V gene are MNHEY and SMNVEV (reference sequence). V lost 2 bases and J 7 bases, leaving 3 bases between the germline ends. This CDR3 is 12 amino acids long. The CDR3 loop reads CASSLENSPLHF. The DNA for the CDR3 is TGTGCCAGCAGTTTAGAGAATTCACCCCTCCACTTT.

The rearrangement joins TRBV19 to TRBJ1-1, with 9 bases that match TRBD1. In germline, CDR1 is LNHDA, CDR2 SQIVND (reference sequence). J gave up 1 base and V 5 bases, and 14 bases lay outside the gene matches. The CDR3 is made up of 18 amino acids. The CDR3 spells CASSAGTGFFTENTEAFF. CDR3 sequence (DNA): TGTGCCAGTAGTGCCGGGACAGGGTTCTTTACAGAGAACACTGAAGCTTTCTTT.

The chain recombines TRBV9 with TRBJ1-1; 10 bases align to TRBD1. Germline values: CDR1 SGDLS, CDR2 YYNGEE. The junction had 5 bases not matched to a gene; V was cut back by 2 bases and J by 1 base. The CDR3 has 16 amino acids. The CDR3 here is CASSVRDRGPNTEAFF. For the CDR3, the DNA is TGTGCCAGCAGCGTCCGGGACAGGGGCCCGAACACTGAAGCTTTCTTT. Together with reference TRBV9 and TRBJ1-1, the CDR3 gives the full variable domain: DSGVTQTPKHLITATGQRVTLRCSPRSGDLSVYWYQQSLDQGLQFLIQYYNGEERAKGNILERFSAQQFPDLHSELNLSSLELGDSALYFCASSVRDRGPNTEAFFGQGTRLTVV.

V gene TRBV7-6 combines with J gene TRBJ1-6; 7 bases are shared with TRBD1. V was clipped by 4 bases and J by 6 bases; unmatched bases: 3. The CDR3 is made up of 14 amino acids. Germline V gives CDR1 SGHVS, CDR2 FNYEAQ. CDR3 nucleotide sequence: TGTGCCAGCAGCTGGGACAGCGCTAATTCACCCCTCCACTTT. Translating gives CASSWDSANSPLHF.

This chain connects TRBV4-2 to TRBJ2-5; D is perhaps TRBD2 (5 bases). There are 15 residues in the CDR3. CDR1 LGHNA and CDR2 YNFKEQ come from the germline V gene. Trimming shortened V by 0 bases and J by 1 base, and 9 bases separated the two germline ends. In DNA form, the CDR3 reads TGTGCCAGCAGCCAAGAAGGAGCGGTCCAAGAGACCCAGTACTTC. Its protein is CASSQEGAVQETQYF.

J is TRBJ2-7 and V is TRBV19, with 7 bases that match TRBD2. CDR1 and CDR2 (germline): LNHDA, SQIVND (reference sequence). CDR3 size: 14 residues. Trimming cost V 5 bases and J 7 bases; bases outside gene matches: 11. CDR3 region: CASSLRTSSGEQYF. The CDR3 DNA reads TGTGCCAGTAGTCTGCGGACTAGTTCGGGTGAGCAGTACTTC.

The rearrangement uses TRBV28 and TRBJ1-2; 11 bases are shared with TRBD1. CDR1 and CDR2 (germline): MDHEN, SYDVKM. There are 16 residues in the CDR3. Trimming at V came to 6 bases and at J to 0 bases, leaving 6 bases not matched to a gene. The CDR3 DNA follows: TGTGCCAGCAGGGATGGGACAGGGGGGACTAACTATGGCTACACCTTC. It is translated as CASRDGTGGTNYGYTF.

This chain joins TRBV12-3 or TRBV12-4 and TRBJ1-1; TRBD1 is a possible D gene (6 bases). V was trimmed by 6 bases and J by 0 bases, leaving 8 bases between them. CDR3 size: 13 residues. For the CDR3, the DNA is TGTGCCAGCAGGGACAGCATGAACACTGAAGCTTTCTTT. Translating it yields CASRDSMNTEAFF.

The rearrangement links TRBV6-5 to TRBJ1-6, with TRBD1 as a possible D gene (5 bases). Trimming removed 0 bases from V and 0 bases from J, with 6 bases in between. The CDR3 is made up of 16 amino acids. Germline CDR1 reads MNHEY; CDR2 reads SVGAGI. This CDR3 is CASSYSDSSYNSPLHF. The CDR3, as DNA: TGTGCCAGCAGTTACTCCGACAGCTCCTATAATTCACCCCTCCACTTT.

The chain combines TRBV2 with TRBJ1-6; 9 bases align to TRBD1. Germline loops: CDR1 SNHLY, CDR2 FYNNEI. V lost 6 bases to trimming and J lost 7 bases; unmatched junction nucleotides: 1. The CDR3 extends over 13 amino acids. CDR3 DNA: TGTGCCAGCAGAGGACAGGGGAATTCACCCCTCCACTTT. Protein: CASRGQGNSPLHF.

This chain uses TRBV5-1 with TRBJ2-2, with 7 bases that match TRBD2. This CDR3 has 15 residues. The V gene end was trimmed by 6 bases and the J gene end by 5 bases; junction bases not matched to a gene: 10. From germline, CDR1 is SGHRS and CDR2 YFSETQ. The CDR3 here is CASKPQLAWTGELFF. CDR3 sequence (DNA): TGCGCCAGCAAGCCGCAACTAGCGTGGACCGGGGAGCTGTTTTTT.

This clone was picked up many times. The gene calls are TRBV4-1 and TRBJ2-7, with 7 bases identical to TRBD2. With 1 base clipped from V and 3 bases from J, the junction kept 6 bases outside the gene matches. The length of the CDR3 is 15 residues. CDR1 MGHRA and CDR2 YSYEKL come from the germline V gene. CDR3 loop: CASSQVSAGHYEQYF. The CDR3 nucleotides are TGCGCCAGCAGCCAAGTTTCAGCGGGGCACTACGAGCAGTACTTC.

V usage is TRBV27 and J usage is TRBJ2-7; 8 nucleotides match TRBD1. The V and J ends lost 4 bases and 0 bases, in that order; junction bases with no gene match: 8. Germline CDR1 and CDR2: MNHEY and SMNVEV (reference sequence). The CDR3 covers 16 residues. CDR3 bases: TGTGCCAGCAGTTCCCGACAAGGACAGGGCTCCTACGAGCAGTACTTC. Protein: CASSSRQGQGSYEQYF.

This clone was picked up a small number of times. This chain connects TRBV24-1 to TRBJ2-1; no firm D call. CDR3 length: 14 residues. Germline CDR1 reads KGHDR; CDR2 reads SFDVKD. The germline V and J ends were trimmed by 0 bases and 9 bases, with 11 bases remaining between them. The CDR3, as DNA: TGTGCCACCAGTGATTTGTTCAGTCGAGGTGAGCAGTTCTTC. It codes for CATSDLFSRGEQFF.

Comments on this clone: Other DNA sequences in the same sample also yield this CDR3. V usage is TRBV18 and J usage is TRBJ2-3; 15 nucleotides align to TRBD2. The trim removed 2 bases at V and 6 bases at J, leaving 0 bases unmatched. CDR3 length equals 15 residues. Germline V lookup: CDR1 KGHSH, CDR2 LQKENI. CDR3 DNA: TGTGCCAGCTCACCAGGACTAGCGGGGGGGGATACGCAGTATTTT. Translated: CASSPGLAGGDTQYF.

The gene calls are TRBV7-2 and TRBJ2-2; TRBD2 agrees at 11 bases. Germline V lookup: CDR1 SGHTA, CDR2 FQGNSA. The CDR3 is made up of 17 amino acids. V dropped 5 bases and J dropped 6; count of bases not matched to a gene: 11. This CDR3 is CASSTRLAGTSPGELFF. CDR3 in DNA: TGTGCCAGCAGCACCCGACTAGCGGGGACCTCACCCGGGGAGCTGTTTTTT.

V is TRBV5-8 and J is TRBJ2-7; the D gene is possibly TRBD1 (6 bases). This CDR3 spans 15 amino acids. V gave up 4 bases and J gave up 4 bases, with 18 bases separating them. Germline V gene lookup returns CDR1 SGHTS and CDR2 YDEGEE. The CDR3, as DNA: TGTGCCAGCAGCCGTACCAGACAGGTTGATTACGAGCAGTACTTC. Translation: CASSRTRQVDYEQYF.

The V and J genes are TRBV28 and TRBJ1-1; TRBD1 might be the D (5 bases). Between the trimmed V and J ends, which lost 1 base and 1 base, there was a span of 13 bases. The CDR3 totals 16 residues. In germline, CDR1 is MDHEN, CDR2 SYDVKM. For the CDR3, the DNA is TGTGCCAGCAGTTTATACCAGGACAACACGAACACTGAAGCTTTCTTT. Amino acids: CASSLYQDNTNTEAFF. The variable domain in full, completed from reference TRBV28 and TRBJ1-1, reads DVKVTQSSRYLVKRTGEKVFLECVQDMDHENMFWYRQDPGLGLRLIYFSYDVKMKEKGDIPEGYSVSREKKERFSLILESASTNQTSMYLCASSLYQDNTNTEAFFGQGTRLTVV.

The rearrangement joins TRBV7-3 to TRBJ2-6; D is possibly TRBD1 (6 bases). V was pared by 5 bases and J by 0 bases, with 8 bases between. Germline CDR1 is SGHTA and CDR2 is FQGTGA. This CDR3 is built from 15 residues. DNA of the CDR3: TGTGCCAGCAGCAGCAGGGGCTCTGGGGCCAACGTCCTGACTTTC. It translates to CASSSRGSGANVLTF.

The chain recombines TRBV28 with TRBJ1-1; TRBD1 matches 7 bases. The CDR3 extends over 14 amino acids. Trimming removed 6 bases from V and 4 bases from J; junction bases left unmatched: 8. Germline V CDR1 and CDR2: MDHEN, SYDVKM. This chain's CDR3 is CASRMTGSRTEAFF. The CDR3 DNA is TGTGCCAGCAGAATGACAGGGAGTCGCACTGAAGCTTTCTTT. Complete variable domain (other parts from reference TRBV28 and TRBJ1-1): DVKVTQSSRYLVKRTGEKVFLECVQDMDHENMFWYRQDPGLGLRLIYFSYDVKMKEKGDIPEGYSVSREKKERFSLILESASTNQTSMYLCASRMTGSRTEAFFGQGTRLTVV.

The DNA of the CDR3 is TGTGCCAGCAGTTGGGGTGGGGAGCTCCGCTCTGGAAACACCATATATTTT. Translation: CASSWGGELRSGNTIYF. The chain recombines TRBV28 with TRBJ1-3; D uncertain. The V gene's germline CDR1 is MDHEN and CDR2 SYDVKM. This CDR3 is 17 amino acids long. Trimming left V 4 bases short and J 0 bases short, with 16 bases between.